This T cell receptor (beta chain) was found in a study of regulatory T cells in long-lasting Graves disease. Time point given: newly diagnosed GD, antithyroid drugs for less than 3 months. PBMCs were the source of the RNA used for TCR sequencing. This CDR3 has 15 amino acids. The germline V gene has CDR1 MNHNS and CDR2 SASEGT. V lost 9 bases and J lost 4; bases outside the gene matches: 11. This clonotype appeared a single time. Antigen: not known. The study, taken as a whole, reports: Accuracy was perhaps lowered by the small sample size.

Building of the TCR beta libraries involved iRepertoire HTBI primers and Arm-PCR of CDR3 regions. TCRdb called the multiplex PCR reads again in MiXCR, with one record for every CDR3 protein. This sample has some 600,000 distinct CDR3 sequences; 15% to 20% occur once, and the top ten carry around 12%. This same sample was also taken into another study, of T cells in Graves' hyperthyroidism and ophthalmopathy. That source reports: Not enrolled were patients with uncontrolled infection, other autoimmune disease, pregnancy or lactation.

The clonotype was recovered from a young man with Graves disease. The sample consisted of peripheral blood mononuclear cells (PBMCs), taken at new diagnosis, from a patient treated with antithyroid drugs. V gene TRBV6-1 combines with J gene TRBJ2-3; 9 nucleotides agree with TRBD2. This chain's CDR3 is CASTNSGSTSDTQYF. CDR3 coding DNA: TGTGCCAGTACTAATAGCGGGAGTACCTCAGATACGCAGTATTTT.